Shown below are 15 T cell receptor beta chains from a single sample sequenced in a study of cytotoxic CD8 clonotypes in ibrutinib-treated CLL. Sequencing used immunoSEQ multiplex PCR; TCRdb keeps in-frame clones, though not all of them. The sample yields about 130,000 clones, roughly three quarters seen once. The sample here was PBMCs, taken after 12 months of ibrutinib treatment. These receptors were obtained from a human donor with chronic lymphocytic leukemia.

This clone appeared a few times. The chain has TRBV2 and TRBJ2-2; no clear D gene. The germline V gene has CDR1 SNHLY and CDR2 FYNNEI. Trimming left V 8 bases short and J 4 bases short, with 5 bases between. This CDR3 comprises 11 residues. The CDR3 bases are TGTGCCAGCCGAGCCACCGGGGAGCTGTTTTTT. Amino acid sequence: CASRATGELFF.

The rearrangement joins TRBV11-2 to TRBJ1-2, with 9 bases aligning to TRBD1. The CDR3 consists of 17 residues. CDR1 is SGHAT and CDR2 is FQNNGV in the germline V gene. The V gene end was trimmed by 4 bases and the J gene end by 6 bases; junction bases not matched to a gene: 15. The CDR3 loop reads CASSSQDVRTGAHGYTF. The CDR3 nucleotides read TGTGCCAGCAGCTCCCAGGACGTTCGGACAGGGGCGCATGGCTACACCTTC. The variable domain in full, with the rest retrieved from reference TRBV11-2 and TRBJ1-2, is EAGVAQSPRYKIIEKRQSVAFWCNPISGHATLYWYQQILGQGPKLLIQFQNNGVVDDSQLPKDRFSAERLKGVDSTLKIQPAKLEDSAVYLCASSSQDVRTGAHGYTFGSGTRLTVV.

This clone was detected only a few times. The chain uses TRBV15 and TRBJ2-4, with 7 nucleotides matching TRBD1. Trimming cost V 4 bases and J 6 bases; bases outside gene matches: 9. This CDR3 has 15 residues. Germline-derived CDR1 and CDR2 are LNHNV and YYDKDF (reference sequence). The CDR3 spells CATSIIRGTGNIQYF. The CDR3 DNA follows: TGTGCCACCAGCATAATCAGGGGGACGGGAAACATTCAGTACTTC.

The rearrangement uses TRBV11-3 and TRBJ2-1; D not resolved. Germline V lookup: CDR1 SGHNT, CDR2 YENEEA. V was pared by 5 bases and J by 7 bases, with 12 bases between. This CDR3 is 13 amino acids long. CDR3 DNA: TGTGCCAGCAGCCTCCTGTCGGAGAATGAGCAGTTCTTC. As protein: CASSLLSENEQFF.

This chain connects TRBV7-2 to TRBJ2-2, with D perhaps matching TRBD1 or TRBD2 (5 bases each). This CDR3 is built from 14 residues. Germline CDR1 SGHTA, CDR2 FQGNSA. V was clipped by 8 bases and J by 4 bases, with 14 bases between them. CDR3 residues: CASGDGTTTGELFF. The CDR3 bases are TGTGCCAGCGGAGACGGGACCACCACCGGGGAGCTGTTTTTT.

Turning to this clone: At the DNA level, this CDR3 is encoded by other sequences in the same sample as well. This chain links TRBV4-3 with TRBJ2-3, with unresolved D. CDR3 length equals 14 residues. Germline V gene sequence: CDR1 LGHNA, CDR2 YSLEER. V was pared by 0 bases and J by 1 base, with 5 bases between. The CDR3 spells CASSQDVGTDTQYF. CDR3 nucleotide sequence: TGCGCCAGCAGCCAAGATGTCGGCACAGATACGCAGTATTTT.

Worth noting for this clone: An end of the junction differs from the germline gene, which may be a read error. The chain employs TRBV7-7 and TRBJ2-3; 7 bases line up with TRBD2. CDR1 and CDR2 (germline): SSHAT, FNYEAQ (reference sequence). The CDR3 loop spans 18 amino acids. CDR3 coding DNA: TGTGCTAGCAGCTTATCTCCCCGTTGGCTAGCGGTCACAGATACGCAGTATTTT. Amino acids: CASSLSPRWLAVTDTQYF.

The V gene is TRBV19, the J gene TRBJ2-5, with D perhaps matching TRBD2 (5 bases). CDR1 LNHDA and CDR2 SQIVND come from the germline V gene (reference sequence). The ends were cut back, 3 bases at V and 5 bases at J, with 13 bases in the middle. This CDR3 region has 14 residues. The CDR3 reads CASSITGWEETQYF. CDR3 sequence (DNA): TGTGCCAGTAGTATTACCGGGTGGGAGGAGACCCAGTACTTC.

The rearrangement uses TRBV7-7 and TRBJ2-2, with 7 bases fitting TRBD2. Germline CDR1 reads SSHAT; CDR2 reads FNYEAQ (reference sequence). The CDR3 extends over 13 amino acids. The CDR3, as DNA: TGTGCTAGCTTGGCGGGAGAATTCGGGGAGCTGTTTTTT. The encoded protein is CASLAGEFGELFF. Full variable domain (remainder filled in from reference TRBV7-7 and TRBJ2-2): GAGVSQSPRYKVTKRGQDVTLRCDPISSHATLYWYQQALGQGPEFLTYFNYEAQPDKSGLPSDRFSAERPEGSISTLTIQRTEQRDSAMYRCASLAGEFGELFFGEGSRLTVL.

This CDR3 is CASRLDYNEQFF. CDR3 in DNA: TGTGCCAGCAGGCTGGATTACAATGAGCAGTTCTTC. The rearrangement links TRBV7-8 to TRBJ2-1; D unclear. Germline values: CDR1 SGHVS, CDR2 FQNEAQ. The length of the CDR3 is 12 residues. Trimming pared 6 bases from V and 4 bases from J, leaving 7 bases between.

The chain uses TRBV5-6 and TRBJ1-2; D is undetermined. V lost 0 bases and J 7 bases, leaving 10 bases between the germline ends. Germline loops: CDR1 SGHDT, CDR2 YYEEEE. This CDR3 is built from 13 residues. Here the CDR3 DNA reads TGTGCCAGCAGCTTGGGGGGTCTTACTGGCTACACCTTC. Its translation: CASSLGGLTGYTF.

This chain connects TRBV7-9 to TRBJ2-1; D may match TRBD1 or TRBD2 (5 bases each). Trimming removed 3 bases at V and 8 bases at J, with 8 bases between. This CDR3 spans 12 amino acids. In germline, CDR1 is SEHNR, CDR2 FQNEAQ (reference sequence). CDR3 protein: CASSLRDDEQFF. CDR3 DNA: TGTGCCAGCAGCTTGAGGGACGATGAGCAGTTCTTC.

This chain connects TRBV9 to TRBJ2-7; 8 bases agree with TRBD1. V lost 0 bases and J lost 2; bases outside the gene matches: 4. This CDR3 is 15 amino acids long. Germline V lookup: CDR1 SGDLS, CDR2 YYNGEE. CDR3 sequence reads: CASSVAPGGTYEQYF. As DNA, the CDR3 is TGTGCCAGCAGCGTAGCCCCAGGGGGCACCTACGAGCAGTACTTC.

The chain employs TRBV10-1 and TRBJ2-2; the match to TRBD2 covers 8 bases. This CDR3 has 16 residues. The germline V gene encodes CDR1 WNHNN and CDR2 SYGVQD (reference sequence). Trimming removed 3 bases from V and 2 bases from J; junction bases left unmatched: 5. CDR3 loop: CASSDYSGTNTGELFF. Written as DNA, the CDR3 is TGCGCCAGCAGTGATTATAGCGGGACTAACACCGGGGAGCTGTTTTTT.

The chain joins TRBV19 to TRBJ2-1; 12 nucleotides agree with TRBD2. The V gene's germline CDR1 is LNHDA and CDR2 SQIVND (reference sequence). Unmatched junction bases numbered 9, after V lost 2 bases and J lost 1 base. The CDR3 loop spans 19 amino acids. The CDR3 loop reads CASSIRASGRAGSYNEQFF. The CDR3 DNA is TGTGCCAGTAGTATAAGGGCTAGCGGGAGGGCTGGATCCTACAATGAGCAGTTCTTC.